This entry describes one T cell receptor beta chain. The antigen is unknown. Germline V gene sequence: CDR1 LGHNA, CDR2 YSLEER. J gave up 4 bases and V 4 bases, and 6 bases lay outside the gene matches. The CDR3 covers 14 residues. These data are taken from a study of a mutant IDH1 vaccine in newly diagnosed glioma. About the study: A roughly 60% male, about 40% female split and a mean age of roughly 37 years characterized treated patients. Visit timing is recorded as week 35 for V12 and week 47 for V13. Those enrolled had earlier been treated with radiotherapy, temozolomide, or both, mostly both.

TCRdb's copy holds only in-frame clones and misses some; the assay was immunoSEQ multiplex PCR. The sample has over 30,000 clones; approximately 92% are singletons. Time point in this sample: week 47, end of study. With topical imiquimod, each dose of the vaccine consisted of 300 ug of mutant IDH1 20-mer peptide. Across weeks 1, 3, 5, 7, 11, 15, 19 and 23, patients received a vaccination each time, eight in all. J is TRBJ2-5 and V is TRBV4-3; TRBD2 agrees at 7 bases. Specimen: PBMCs, collected from a glioma patient whose treatment included an IDH1 peptide vaccine. The sequence was collected from a woman aged 40 to 50 with glioma. CDR3 in amino acids: CASSPRPGGETQYF. CDR3 sequence (DNA): TGCGCCAGCAGCCCCCGGCCGGGAGGAGAGACCCAGTACTTC.